Sequencing of this TCR beta chain was carried out in a study of blood T cell repertoires in COVID-19. About the study: In each case, the material was cDNA or gDNA derived from T cells, B-cell-depleted T cells, or PBMCs.

There are 18 residues in the CDR3. V dropped 6 bases and J dropped 0 bases, with 21 bases sitting between them. Germline lookup yields CDR1 SGHTA and CDR2 FQGNSA. A case of COVID-19 had been met by exposed participants within 2 weeks before study entry. This table comes from immunoSEQ multiplex PCR, and its TCRdb copy is limited to in-frame clones, with some not included. The sample has about 200,000 clones, 65% to 90% seen once; the top ten hold around 4%. The clonotype comes from a woman aged 25 to 39 who had been exposed to COVID-19. The sample was PBMCs or T cells enriched from blood (not recorded which). This chain links TRBV7-2 with TRBJ1-5; D remains ambiguous. The CDR3 nucleotides read TGTGCCAGCAGTCTAGCGGGTGGGGTCCAGTATAGCAATCAGCCCCAGCATTTT. It encodes CASSLAGGVQYSNQPQHF.